The 26 T cell receptor beta chains below all came from one sample that was sequenced in a study of T-cell memory formation after mild COVID-19. TCRdb used MiXCR to reprocess the 5' RACE reads, holding one entry per CDR3 protein. The profile shows 190,000 or so distinct CDR3 sequences, around a fifth of them singletons. The specimen was PBMCs or a T cell subset sorted from them (not recorded which). All receptors come from an adult woman who had mild COVID-19 (a few samples of this study predate the infection). Cell type and time point are not known.

The V call is TRBV2, the J call TRBJ1-2; D gene uncertain. This CDR3 contains 13 residues. Germline V gene lookup returns CDR1 SNHLY and CDR2 FYNNEI. V was trimmed by 2 bases and J by 4 bases, leaving 8 bases between them. CDR3 DNA sequence: TGTGCCAGCAGTGAAAGGGTATCCTATGGCTACACCTTC. This encodes CASSERVSYGYTF.

This chain connects TRBV4-3 to TRBJ1-2; D is ambiguous. Germline V lookup: CDR1 LGHNA, CDR2 YSLEER. This CDR3 is built from 15 residues. V dropped 3 bases and J dropped 8 bases, with 19 bases sitting between them. CDR3 protein: CASSHSANGVDGYTF. CDR3 nucleotides: TGCGCCAGCAGCCACTCGGCCAACGGGGTCGACGGCTACACCTTC.

This clonotype was detected a few times. This chain connects TRBV20-1 to TRBJ1-1; 12 bases are shared with TRBD1. CDR3 length: 16 amino acids. Germline CDR1 is DFQATT and CDR2 is SNEGSKA (reference sequence). The V and J ends lost 4 bases and 6 bases, in that order; junction bases with no gene match: 12. The CDR3 loop is CSAILRDRGPGPEAFF. The CDR3 DNA sequence: TGCAGTGCTATTCTTAGGGACAGGGGGCCGGGGCCTGAAGCTTTCTTT.

This clonotype has only a few counts. This chain links TRBV20-1 with TRBJ1-5; tentatively, D is TRBD1 (5 bases). V was shortened by 0 bases and J by 2 bases, with 17 bases between the two germline ends. The CDR3 length is 17 residues. The germline gives CDR1 DFQATT, CDR2 SNEGSKA (reference sequence). The CDR3 spells CSARDQVGGAGNQPQHF. The CDR3 region has the DNA TGCAGTGCTAGAGATCAGGTCGGAGGGGCCGGCAATCAGCCCCAGCATTTT.

The genes are TRBV4-1 and TRBJ1-2; D not certain. The CDR3 contains 17 residues. Trimming took 4 bases from V and 4 from J, leaving 22 bases between them. From germline, CDR1 is MGHRA and CDR2 YSYEKL. CDR3 loop: CASSRAASPGETYGYTF. CDR3 DNA sequence: TGCGCCAGCAGCCGAGCGGCCTCCCCAGGAGAGACCTATGGCTACACCTTC.

The chain recombines TRBV6-2 or TRBV6-3 with TRBJ2-2; 10 bases line up with TRBD1. The trim removed 2 bases at V and 5 bases at J, leaving 8 bases unmatched. The CDR3 is made up of 17 amino acids. The germline CDR1 and CDR2 sequences are MNHEY and SVGEGT. The CDR3 reads CASSYPRQGAQTGELFF. The CDR3 nucleotides read TGTGCCAGCAGTTACCCTCGACAGGGGGCGCAGACCGGGGAGCTGTTTTTT.

There are a few counts of this clonotype. The chain carries TRBV5-1 and TRBJ2-2; 8 bases are shared with TRBD2. The CDR3 is made up of 17 amino acids. The V gene's germline CDR1 is SGHRS and CDR2 YFSETQ. With V trimmed by 0 bases and J by 8 bases, 12 bases remained unmatched. The CDR3 nucleotides are TGCGCCAGCAGCTTGGACTGGCGGGGGGCCTCGAAAGGGGAGCTGTTTTTT. Translating gives CASSLDWRGASKGELFF. The whole variable domain, filled in from reference TRBV5-1 and TRBJ2-2, reads KAGVTQTPRYLIKTRGQQVTLSCSPISGHRSVSWYQQTPGQGLQFLFEYFSETQRNKGNFPGRFSGRQFSNSRSEMNVSTLELGDSALYLCASSLDWRGASKGELFFGEGSRLTVL.

The chain recombines TRBV27 with TRBJ2-3; D possibly corresponds to TRBD1 (6 bases). CDR1 is MNHEY and CDR2 is SMNVEV in the germline V gene (reference sequence). CDR3 size: 15 residues. Trimming took off 2 bases at V and 3 bases at J, with 12 bases between the two ends. The chain's CDR3 is CASSLSRGGTDTQYF. The CDR3, as DNA: TGTGCCAGCAGTTTAAGCAGGGGTGGGACAGATACGCAGTATTTT.

The V call is TRBV5-1, the J call TRBJ2-5; the match to TRBD2 covers 11 bases. Germline V gene lookup returns CDR1 SGHRS and CDR2 YFSETQ. This CDR3 is built from 20 residues. Trimming cost V 3 bases and J 1 base; bases outside gene matches: 17. CDR3 in amino acids: CASSSPGLAAGGDLQETQYF. As DNA, the CDR3 is TGCGCCAGCAGCTCTCCGGGACTAGCGGCCGGGGGGGACCTCCAAGAGACCCAGTACTTC.

This clonotype was recorded a few times. This chain joins TRBV29-1 and TRBJ1-2, with TRBD1 identical over 10 bases. With V trimmed by 7 bases and J by 7 bases, 12 bases remained unmatched. Germline V gene sequence: CDR1 SQVTM, CDR2 ANQGSEA. There are 14 residues in the CDR3. CDR3 DNA sequence: TGCAGCGCGTCTACCGGGACAGGGGCGGGTGGCTACACCTTC. This encodes CSASTGTGAGGYTF.

V and J are TRBV15 and TRBJ2-7, with 11 bases matching TRBD2. Germline V gene lookup returns CDR1 LNHNV and CDR2 YYDKDF (reference sequence). V lost 3 bases to trimming and J lost 4 bases; unmatched junction nucleotides: 5. The CDR3 runs 15 residues. As DNA, the CDR3 is TGTGCCACCAGCAGTTCTAGCGGGAGGCGTTACGAGCAGTACTTC. Protein sequence: CATSSSSGRRYEQYF. The full variable domain, with the rest looked up from reference TRBV15 and TRBJ2-7, is DAMVIQNPRYQVTQFGKPVTLSCSQTLNHNVMYWYQQKSSQAPKLLFHYYDKDFNNEADTPDNFQSRRPNTSFCFLDIRSPGLGDTAMYLCATSSSSGRRYEQYFGPGTRLTVT.

This clonotype occurred a few times. The CDR3 bases are TGTGCCAGCAGTTTATCATCGGGCTGGGAGCAGTACTTC. It yields the protein CASSLSSGWEQYF. The chain recombines TRBV27 with TRBJ2-7; D gene uncertain. V dropped 0 bases and J dropped 7 bases, with 10 bases sitting between them. This CDR3 is built from 13 residues. Germline loops: CDR1 MNHEY, CDR2 SMNVEV (reference sequence).

This clonotype was recorded a few times. The chain employs TRBV27 and TRBJ2-3; the D gene is possibly TRBD2 (6 bases). Per germline, CDR1 MNHEY and CDR2 SMNVEV (reference sequence). The V end was cut by 6 bases, the J end by 5 bases, with 15 bases between. This CDR3 region has 14 residues. DNA for the CDR3: TGTGCCAGCAGCCTGGAGGGGAACGGAGATACGCAGTATTTT. It specifies CASSLEGNGDTQYF.

This clonotype was detected a few times. This chain uses TRBV21-1 with TRBJ2-7; the D call in the table, TRBD1, was not verified against the DNA. TRBV21-1 is reported as a pseudogene. This CDR3 has 14 residues. In DNA form, the CDR3 reads TGTGCCAGCAGCACCGAGACAGGGGAGGTCGAGCAGTACTTC. Translation: CASSTETGEVEQYF.

This clonotype was detected many times. The J gene is TRBJ2-5, the V gene TRBV7-9; 8 bases fit TRBD1. The CDR3 totals 14 residues. V lost 4 bases, J lost 2 bases, and 3 bases stayed unmatched. CDR1 is SEHNR, CDR2 FQNEAQ, per germline (reference sequence). CDR3 DNA sequence: TGTGCCAGCAGCTCCCGGGACAGGCAAGAGACCCAGTACTTC. This gives the protein CASSSRDRQETQYF.

This clonotype was found a few times. The rearrangement joins TRBV6-6 to TRBJ1-5; D not certain. Deletions cut 6 bases from V and 0 bases from J, with 9 bases between. CDR1 is MNHNY and CDR2 is SVGAGI in the germline V gene (reference sequence). This CDR3 region has 14 residues. In DNA form, the CDR3 reads TGTGCCAGCAGCCAGGATTATAGCAATCAGCCCCAGCATTTT. It is translated as CASSQDYSNQPQHF.

The chain links TRBV12-3 or TRBV12-4 to TRBJ1-1; D is unclear. Trimming took 2 bases from V and 8 from J, leaving 12 bases between them. CDR3 length equals 13 residues. The CDR3 DNA sequence: TGTGCCAGCAGTTTAAGGGCACCTCAAGAAGCTTTCTTT. This gives the protein CASSLRAPQEAFF.

The chain combines TRBV6-2 or TRBV6-3 with TRBJ2-3, with 7 bases identical to TRBD1. This CDR3 contains 15 residues. The junction had 12 bases not matched to a gene; V was cut back by 6 bases and J by 6 bases. CDR1 is MNHEY, CDR2 SVGEGT, per germline. This chain's CDR3 is CASRSQGFAADTQYF. DNA of the CDR3: TGTGCCAGCAGATCACAGGGGTTTGCCGCGGATACGCAGTATTTT.

This clonotype was observed a handful of times. The chain has TRBV5-6 and TRBJ2-1; D may be TRBD2 (5 bases). The V end lost 4 bases, the J end lost 4 bases, and 9 bases lay between the germline ends. This CDR3 is built from 13 residues. Germline CDR1 SGHDT, CDR2 YYEEEE. Here the CDR3 reads CASSGRGYNEQFF. The CDR3, as DNA: TGTGCCAGCAGCGGACGGGGTTACAATGAGCAGTTCTTC.

The V gene is TRBV4-2, the J gene TRBJ2-5; 7 bases map to TRBD1. The junction had 5 bases not matched to a gene; V was cut back by 0 bases and J by 1 base. The germline CDR1 and CDR2 sequences are LGHNA and YNFKEQ. The CDR3 length is 16 residues. In nucleotides, the CDR3 is TGTGCCAGCAGCCAAGAGCTACACAGGGGCCAAGAGACCCAGTACTTC. Protein product: CASSQELHRGQETQYF.

The CDR3 protein is CAWRERGDSYEQYF. CDR3 nucleotide sequence: TGTGCCTGGAGAGAGCGGGGGGATTCCTACGAGCAGTACTTC. The chain couples TRBV30 to TRBJ2-7; 9 positions match TRBD2. The V gene's germline CDR1 is GTSNPN and CDR2 SVGIG (reference sequence). With V trimmed by 3 bases and J by 1 base, 4 bases remained unmatched. The CDR3 loop spans 14 amino acids.

The chain joins TRBV5-1 to TRBJ2-1; D gene unclear. V was trimmed by 4 bases and J by 9 bases, leaving 20 bases between them. The CDR3 length is 15 residues. CDR1 SGHRS and CDR2 YFSETQ come from the germline V gene. The chain's CDR3 is CASSGLSPQSSEQFF. The CDR3 DNA reads as TGCGCCAGCAGCGGTTTATCCCCTCAGTCGAGTGAGCAGTTCTTC.

The J gene is TRBJ2-1, the V gene TRBV20-1, with 7 bases lining up with TRBD2. This CDR3 is 15 amino acids long. Germline loops: CDR1 DFQATT, CDR2 SNEGSKA (reference sequence). V lost 0 bases, J lost 5 bases, and 7 bases stayed unmatched. CDR3 protein: CSARDASGGDNEQFF. CDR3 in DNA: TGCAGTGCTAGAGATGCTAGCGGAGGAGACAATGAGCAGTTCTTC.

V is TRBV19 and J is TRBJ2-3; possible D gene TRBD1, 6 bases. CDR1 is LNHDA, CDR2 SQIVND, per germline (reference sequence). The CDR3 spans 13 residues. V was clipped by 1 base and J by 6 bases, with 8 bases between them. In nucleotides, the CDR3 is TGTGCCAGTAGTATAGTTAGGGGGGATACGCAGTATTTT. Translation: CASSIVRGDTQYF.

The chain couples TRBV4-1 to TRBJ2-7; possibly TRBD2 for D (5 bases). Trimming cost V 3 bases and J 7 bases, with 19 bases left between them. The germline CDR1 and CDR2 sequences are MGHRA and YSYEKL. The CDR3 contains 15 residues. CDR3 residues: CASSQTSLGGVEQYF. CDR3 nucleotide sequence: TGCGCCAGCAGCCAGACTTCCCTCGGAGGAGTGGAGCAGTACTTC.

The chain uses TRBV19 and TRBJ1-1; D is possibly TRBD1 (5 bases). The CDR3 totals 13 residues. Trimming cost V 5 bases and J 0 bases, with 7 bases left between them. The germline V gene has CDR1 LNHDA and CDR2 SQIVND (reference sequence). CDR3 nucleotide sequence: TGTGCCAGTAGTTTCAGGGTGAACACTGAAGCTTTCTTT. Residues: CASSFRVNTEAFF.